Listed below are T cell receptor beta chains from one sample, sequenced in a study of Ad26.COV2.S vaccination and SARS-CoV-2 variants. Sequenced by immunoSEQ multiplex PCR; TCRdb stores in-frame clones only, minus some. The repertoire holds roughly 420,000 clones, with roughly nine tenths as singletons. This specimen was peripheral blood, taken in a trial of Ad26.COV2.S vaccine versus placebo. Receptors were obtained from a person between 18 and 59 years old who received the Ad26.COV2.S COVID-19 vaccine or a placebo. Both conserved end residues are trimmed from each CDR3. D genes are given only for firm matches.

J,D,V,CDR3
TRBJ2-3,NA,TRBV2,ASAGRLGGRYTDTQY
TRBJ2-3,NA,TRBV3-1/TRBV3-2,ASSQETTDTQY
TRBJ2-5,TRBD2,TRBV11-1,ASSRPGGVDTQY
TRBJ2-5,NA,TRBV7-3,ASSLSPRETQY
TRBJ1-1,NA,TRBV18,ASCLREGCDTEAF
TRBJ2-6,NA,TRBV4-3,ASSQGARFLSGANVLT
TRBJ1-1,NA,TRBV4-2,ASSQGAGPNTEAF
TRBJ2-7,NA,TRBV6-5,ASSLRGLSYEQY
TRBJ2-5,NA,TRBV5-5,ASSPVVRAGETQY
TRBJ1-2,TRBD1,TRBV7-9,ASSSDRFAFGYT
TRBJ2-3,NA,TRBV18,ASSPLDHQDTQY
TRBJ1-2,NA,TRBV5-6,ASSLRRNYGYT
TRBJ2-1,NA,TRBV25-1,ASTPRGYNEQF
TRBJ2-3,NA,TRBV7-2,ASSSGRTDTQY
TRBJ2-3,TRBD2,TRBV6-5,ASRASGVSTDTQY
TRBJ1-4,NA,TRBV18,ASSVQTGGEKLF
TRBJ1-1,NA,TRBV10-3,AISESGVGAEAF
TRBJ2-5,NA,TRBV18,ASSPPSRIQETQY
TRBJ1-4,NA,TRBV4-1,ASSQLFWEGPGKLF
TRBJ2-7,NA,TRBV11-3,ASSLRYGYEQY
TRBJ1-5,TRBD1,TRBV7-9,ASSLIIRGQSNQPQH
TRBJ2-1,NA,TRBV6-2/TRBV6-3,ASSFTSTGNEQF
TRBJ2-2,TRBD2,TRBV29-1,SVEMSGRAGGELF
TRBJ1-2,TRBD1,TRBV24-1,ATSDSWTGSGYT
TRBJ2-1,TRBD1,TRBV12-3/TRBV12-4,ASSPDRAGEQF
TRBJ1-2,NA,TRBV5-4,ASSPDSPYGYT
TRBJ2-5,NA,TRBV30,AWSKSSGNQETQY
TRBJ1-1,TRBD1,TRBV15,ATTDRATEAF
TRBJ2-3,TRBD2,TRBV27,ASRSRRTAGGDTQY
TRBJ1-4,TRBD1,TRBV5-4,ASSPGGGSEKLF
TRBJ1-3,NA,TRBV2,ASSEVRGNTIY
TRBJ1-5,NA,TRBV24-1,ATSGTNQPQH
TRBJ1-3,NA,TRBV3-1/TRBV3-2,ASSLSFTSGNTIY